Listed below are T cell receptor beta chains from one sample, sequenced in a study of blood T cells in healthy people across ages. TCRdb called the 5' RACE reads again in MiXCR, with one record for every CDR3 protein. The table lists 910,000 or so distinct CDR3 sequences, approximately 50% of them singletons. The sequenced sample consisted of blood. The receptor source for this set is a woman aged 60-75 years in good health. The CDR3 runs from the conserved cysteine through the conserved F or W. The order of the fields is V gene, J gene, CDR3 length, D gene, clone size, CDR3 protein, CDR3 DNA. The D gene is left open where the match is weak. Clone size, where shown, is once, few, many, or a class for clones that have expanded.

V: TRBV20-1; J: TRBJ1-2; length: 15; D: NA; size: NA; CDR3: CSASLLGQVNYGYTF; DNA: TGCAGTGCTAGTCTTCTGGGCCAGGTTAACTATGGCTACACCTTC
V: TRBV5-1; J: TRBJ2-5; length: 17; D: TRBD2; size: NA; CDR3: CASSLAGTSGSEETQYF; DNA: TGCGCCAGCAGCTTGGCCGGGACTAGCGGGAGTGAAGAGACCCAGTACTTC
V: TRBV2; J: TRBJ1-4; length: 13; D: NA; size: NA; CDR3: CASSEGTSEKLFF; DNA: TGTGCCAGCAGTGAAGGGACATCTGAAAAACTGTTTTTT
V: TRBV20-1; J: TRBJ1-2; length: 14; D: NA; size: NA; CDR3: CSARVWGGDYGYTF; DNA: TGCAGTGCTAGAGTTTGGGGGGGGGACTATGGCTACACCTTC
V: TRBV6-5; J: TRBJ1-4; length: 15; D: TRBD1; size: NA; CDR3: CASSAAGTGNEKLFF; DNA: TGTGCCAGCAGTGCCGCCGGGACAGGGAATGAAAAACTGTTTTTT
V: TRBV7-9; J: TRBJ2-7; length: 12; D: NA; size: many; CDR3: CASSTDGYEQYF; DNA: TGTGCCAGCAGCACGGACGGCTACGAGCAGTACTTC
V: TRBV7-3; J: TRBJ2-6; length: 15; D: NA; size: few; CDR3: CASSLKGAGANVLTF; DNA: TGTGCCAGCAGCTTAAAGGGGGCTGGGGCCAACGTCCTGACTTTC
V: TRBV4-1; J: TRBJ2-1; length: 17; D: TRBD2; size: NA; CDR3: CASSQFPSGSRGNEQFF; DNA: TGCGCCAGCAGCCAATTTCCTAGCGGGAGTCGGGGCAATGAGCAGTTCTTC
V: TRBV28; J: TRBJ2-4; length: 15; D: NA; size: NA; CDR3: CASTPISSDKNIQYF; DNA: TGTGCCAGCACCCCTATCAGCTCGGACAAAAACATTCAGTACTTC
V: TRBV27; J: TRBJ2-7; length: 15; D: NA; size: NA; CDR3: CASSSIGTAGYGQYF; DNA: TGTGCCAGCAGTTCCATAGGGACGGCTGGCTACGGGCAGTACTTC
V: TRBV12-3/TRBV12-4; J: TRBJ2-7; length: 17; D: TRBD2; size: NA; CDR3: CASSSTSGRRSSYEQYF; DNA: TGTGCCAGCAGTTCGACTAGCGGGAGGCGGAGCTCCTACGAGCAGTACTTC
V: TRBV25-1; J: TRBJ2-3; length: 13; D: NA; size: NA; CDR3: CASGWAKTDTQYF; DNA: TGTGCCAGCGGATGGGCCAAGACGGATACGCAGTATTTT
V: TRBV20-1; J: TRBJ2-1; length: 14; D: TRBD1; size: NA; CDR3: CSWAGTGAKNEQFF; DNA: TGCAGCTGGGCCGGGACAGGGGCTAAGAATGAGCAGTTCTTC
V: TRBV4-1; J: TRBJ2-4; length: 18; D: TRBD1; size: NA; CDR3: CASSQGPGQGVSKNIQYF; DNA: TGCGCCAGCAGCCAGGGACCCGGACAGGGCGTATCCAAAAACATTCAGTACTTC
V: TRBV29-1; J: TRBJ1-2; length: 16; D: TRBD1; size: few; CDR3: CSAAGGARGFNYGYTF; DNA: TGCAGCGCCGCAGGGGGGGCGCGGGGATTTAACTATGGCTACACCTTC
V: TRBV20-1; J: TRBJ2-7; length: 14; D: NA; size: few; CDR3: CSATRDRAPYEQYF; DNA: TGCAGTGCTACCCGCGACCGAGCACCCTACGAGCAGTACTTC
V: TRBV20-1; J: TRBJ2-3; length: 14; D: NA; size: NA; CDR3: CSALRGPVTDTQYF; DNA: TGCAGTGCCTTACGGGGTCCGGTAACAGATACGCAGTATTTT
V: TRBV11-2; J: TRBJ2-5; length: 16; D: NA; size: NA; CDR3: CASSLDGVYSGETQYF; DNA: TGTGCCAGCAGCTTAGATGGGGTCTACTCAGGGGAGACCCAGTACTTC
V: TRBV6-5; J: TRBJ1-5; length: 15; D: TRBD1; size: few; CDR3: CASSANRGLNQPQHF; DNA: TGTGCCAGCAGTGCAAACAGGGGGCTCAATCAGCCCCAGCATTTT
V: TRBV24-1; J: TRBJ2-2; length: 15; D: NA; size: NA; CDR3: CATSDVRSPPGELFF; DNA: TGTGCCACCAGTGATGTGCGGTCACCCCCCGGGGAGCTGTTTTTT
V: TRBV7-2; J: TRBJ1-2; length: 13; D: TRBD1; size: once; CDR3: CASSMGQGGGYTF; DNA: TGTGCCAGCAGCATGGGACAGGGTGGTGGCTACACCTTC
V: TRBV12-3/TRBV12-4; J: TRBJ1-2; length: 14; D: NA; size: few; CDR3: CASTLGGVSSGYTF; DNA: TGTGCCAGCACCTTAGGGGGGGTTTCCTCTGGCTACACCTTC
V: TRBV21-1; J: TRBJ1-2; length: 14; D: NA; size: NA; CDR3: CASSPEIRSCGYTF; DNA: TGTGCCAGCAGCCCCGAGATTCGATCCTGTGGCTACACCTTC
V: TRBV4-3; J: TRBJ1-4; length: 14; D: TRBD1; size: many; CDR3: CASSQGGVGEKLFF; DNA: TGTGCCAGCAGTCAGGGGGGGGTCGGGGAAAAACTGTTTTTT
V: TRBV27; J: TRBJ1-1; length: 16; D: NA; size: NA; CDR3: CASSLRPGPVNTEAFF; DNA: TGTGCCAGCAGTCTAAGACCCGGGCCAGTGAACACTGAAGCTTTCTTT
V: TRBV7-6; J: TRBJ2-5; length: 14; D: TRBD2; size: NA; CDR3: CASSRAGVEETQYF; DNA: TGTGCCAGCAGCAGAGCGGGAGTGGAAGAGACCCAGTACTTC
V: TRBV28; J: TRBJ1-2; length: 14; D: NA; size: few; CDR3: CASSPVGSNYGYTF; DNA: TGTGCCAGCAGTCCCGTGGGGTCTAACTATGGCTACACCTTC
V: TRBV4-3; J: TRBJ2-2; length: 17; D: TRBD2; size: NA; CDR3: CASSRDRLAGANGELFF; DNA: TGCGCCAGCAGCCGAGATCGGCTAGCGGGAGCCAACGGGGAGCTGTTTTTT
V: TRBV13; J: TRBJ2-4; length: 17; D: TRBD2; size: NA; CDR3: CASSSAGSGKSKNIQYF; DNA: TGTGCCAGCAGCTCCGCGGGGAGCGGGAAGAGTAAAAACATTCAGTACTTC
V: TRBV6-4; J: TRBJ2-4; length: 15; D: NA; size: NA; CDR3: CASSALGIAKNIQYF; DNA: TGTGCCAGCAGTGCGTTGGGGATAGCCAAAAACATTCAGTACTTC
V: TRBV28; J: TRBJ2-1; length: 17; D: TRBD1; size: few; CDR3: CASSTHPGQGIPNEQFF; DNA: TGTGCCAGCAGTACCCACCCGGGACAGGGGATCCCCAATGAGCAGTTCTTC
V: TRBV29-1; J: TRBJ2-7; length: 12; D: NA; size: NA; CDR3: CSVVLQGSEQYF; DNA: TGCAGCGTTGTATTACAGGGAAGCGAGCAGTACTTC
V: TRBV4-1; J: TRBJ2-7; length: 16; D: TRBD1; size: few; CDR3: CASSRPAGQGSYEQYF; DNA: TGCGCCAGCAGCCGTCCAGCGGGACAGGGGTCCTACGAGCAGTACTTC
V: TRBV10-3; J: TRBJ1-4; length: 15; D: NA; size: once; CDR3: CAISESVQGAEKLFF; DNA: TGTGCCATCAGTGAAAGTGTACAGGGTGCGGAAAAACTGTTTTTT
V: TRBV4-2; J: TRBJ2-5; length: 16; D: NA; size: many; CDR3: CASSQDQGGARGTQYF; DNA: TGTGCCAGCAGCCAAGATCAAGGGGGAGCACGGGGGACCCAGTACTTC
V: TRBV15; J: TRBJ2-7; length: 15; D: TRBD2; size: NA; CDR3: CATSPGLPYHYEQYF; DNA: TGTGCCACCAGCCCGGGACTACCTTACCACTACGAGCAGTACTTC
V: TRBV27; J: TRBJ2-2; length: 17; D: TRBD2; size: once; CDR3: CASSDWASGTNTGELFF; DNA: TGTGCCAGCTCCGACTGGGCTAGCGGGACGAACACCGGGGAGCTGTTTTTT
V: TRBV24-1; J: TRBJ2-3; length: 17; D: TRBD2; size: NA; CDR3: CATSDFFAGEAPDTQYF; DNA: TGTGCCACCAGTGATTTTTTCGCGGGAGAGGCCCCAGATACGCAGTATTTT
V: TRBV21-1; J: TRBJ2-3; length: 15; D: NA; size: few; CDR3: CASSNFQSSTDTQYF; DNA: TGTGCCAGCAGCAATTTTCAGTCTAGCACAGATACGCAGTATTTT
V: TRBV7-3; J: TRBJ1-6; length: 14; D: TRBD1; size: NA; CDR3: CASTSRDRSSPLHF; DNA: TGTGCCAGCACCTCCCGGGACAGAAGTTCACCCCTCCACTTT
V: TRBV24-1; J: TRBJ2-1; length: 17; D: TRBD1; size: NA; CDR3: CATSDLRGGNTVDEQFF; DNA: TGTGCCACCAGTGATTTACGAGGGGGCAATACGGTAGATGAGCAGTTCTTC
V: TRBV4-2; J: TRBJ2-1; length: 15; D: TRBD2; size: few; CDR3: CASSQAGEREYEQFF; DNA: TGTGCCAGCAGCCAAGCGGGAGAGCGGGAGTATGAGCAGTTCTTC
V: TRBV20-1; J: TRBJ2-1; length: 16; D: TRBD2; size: NA; CDR3: CSAHPGTSGLGNEQFF; DNA: TGCAGTGCTCATCCCGGGACTAGCGGCCTGGGGAATGAGCAGTTCTTC
V: TRBV7-9; J: TRBJ2-3; length: 16; D: TRBD2; size: NA; CDR3: CAGSSIVAAGVDTQYF; DNA: TGCGCCGGCAGCTCTATCGTAGCTGCGGGAGTGGATACGCAGTATTTT